This TCR beta chain was recovered during a study of T cell responses to AZD1222 COVID-19 vaccine (dated by TCRdb to about 2021). About the investigation overall: AZD1222 recipients with second doses at about 4 weeks or about 12 weeks were pooled, because spike-specific TCR depth and breadth did not differ between schedules. A total of 230 to 250 trial participants underwent TCR sequencing, of whom about 210 received two doses of AZD1222 and about 25 received two doses of the MenACWY control vaccine. Trial participants were enrolled by age into 18-55, 56-69 and 70-plus year subgroups, with approximately 150, 30 and 60 TCR-sequenced participants respectively. Study-level results and caveats: Most participants were white British and females outnumbered males, and the authors suggested that clonal diversity may have been underestimated. Because no day 14 peak-response samples were available, repertoires were characterized only after the peak T cell response. Nearly half of unique spike-specific TCRs reportedly recognized epitopes outside regions mutated in the B.1.351 and B.1.1.7 variants. Conclusions about previously exposed vaccinees are limited because only five to seven AZD1222 recipients were SARS-CoV-2 seropositive at baseline. The 56-69-year group was small, and its depth increase did not reach significance, likely because of low power. The vaccine-associated CD4 TCRs covered the entire spike protein, and the dominant responses fell in regions 160-218 and 743-854. A significant rise in spike-specific TCR breadth and depth was observed after two AZD1222 doses relative to day 0 and relative to MenACWY recipients.

The CDR3 regions of human TCRbeta chains were analyzed by immunosequencing. In the authors' own workflow: TCRs in the repertoires were matched against a reference library of SARS-CoV-2-specific TCRs that had been generated with the MIRA antigen-specificity platform. Breadth was defined as the fraction of unique TCRs that were SARS-CoV-2-associated, and depth was defined as the fraction of total T cells that were SARS-CoV-2-associated. Using the MIRA data, each spike-specific TCR was assigned both to the spike region to which the TCR was reactive and to a CD4 or CD8 class. Log10-transformed breadth and depth values were compared by one-way ANOVA with Sidak's multiple comparisons tests. TCRdb stores this immuneACCESS table with in-frame sequences only. Part of the clones is absent; in the studies checked, under half of the shortfall reflects unresolved V genes, and no reason is known for the rest. The V and J calls and clone size come from that table; D and trimming were worked out from the DNA. The sample records about 190,000 clones, around 90% of which are singletons. The ten biggest clones cover roughly 0.99% of the sample.

Reading the label with the study, this specimen's time point is: baseline before first vaccination. Vaccinee samples came from UK trials COV001 and COV002, including a single-blind randomized controlled phase 2/3 trial of AZD1222 (ChAdOx1 nCoV-19) in healthy adults. For TCRbeta chain sequencing, PBMC samples from trial participants were taken at day 0 and at day 28 after the second dose. Looking up the germline V gene yields CDR1 LGHNA and CDR2 YSLEER. The CDR3 has 15 amino acids, counting the end cysteine and phenylalanine. Only the CDR3 DNA stays, 45 bases, in frame from base 1. V is cut by 0 bases and J by 4 bases, and the space between the germline ends is 9 bases. A note on this clone: The specificity of this receptor is unknown. Base qualities are missing; no much larger clone stands one base away.

The sequence is built from TRBV4-3 and TRBJ2-2, with no confidently assigned D gene. Sequencing was performed on peripheral blood, taken on day 0 of AZD1222 vaccination. This sequence originates from an adult in good health. This receptor carries the CDR3 CASSQDSLGTGELFF. The nucleotide sequence is given as TGCGCCAGCAGCCAAGACAGCCTAGGCACCGGGGAGCTGTTTTTT.